This entry lists 30 T cell receptor beta chains sequenced from one sample in a study of Tregs in tolerant kidney transplant recipients. TCRdb's table, derived via immunoSEQ multiplex PCR, lists solely in-frame clones and lacks some. The sample consists of roughly 99,000 clones, 80% to 95% of them appearing once. Sequences were derived from CD4+ T cells from blood, sampled before the transplant. The receptors stem from a human donor who received a combined kidney and bone marrow transplant.

The chain combines TRBV18 with TRBJ2-7; D gene ambiguous. The V end lost 2 bases, the J end lost 2 bases, and 7 bases lay between the germline ends. Per germline, CDR1 KGHSH and CDR2 LQKENI. The length of the CDR3 is 13 residues. CDR3 coding DNA: TGTGCCAGCTCACCAGGAGACCCCTACGAGCAGTACTTC. The encoded protein is CASSPGDPYEQYF.

V gene TRBV7-2 combines with J gene TRBJ2-7, with TRBD1 as a possible D gene (6 bases). Trimming took 4 bases from V and 2 from J, leaving 9 bases between them. The germline gives CDR1 SGHTA, CDR2 FQGNSA. The CDR3 has 13 residues. CDR3 loop: CASSYGQTYEQYF. DNA of the CDR3: TGTGCCAGCAGCTATGGACAGACCTACGAGCAGTACTTC.

This clone occurred a few times. The V call is TRBV7-3, the J call TRBJ1-2; TRBD1 might be the D (6 bases). This CDR3 is built from 13 residues. V was clipped by 5 bases and J by 8 bases, with 15 bases between them. Germline CDR1 reads SGHTA; CDR2 reads FQGTGA. The CDR3 nucleotides read TGTGCCAGCAGCCCCACGGGGGGCCAAGGCTACACCTTC. Encoded protein: CASSPTGGQGYTF.

V is TRBV9 and J is TRBJ2-5; 7 bases are a match to TRBD2. The CDR3 covers 14 residues. Germline-derived CDR1 and CDR2 are SGDLS and YYNGEE. V was pared by 0 bases and J by 2 bases, with 1 base of the junction left unmatched. In DNA form, the CDR3 reads TGTGCCAGCAGCGTAGGCGGGAGTCAAGAGACCCAGTACTTC. It is translated as CASSVGGSQETQYF.

This chain connects TRBV5-1 to TRBJ1-3; no definite D call. Trimming stripped 3 bases from V and 0 bases from J, with 13 bases between. The CDR3 sequence is 16 residues long. CDR1 SGHRS and CDR2 YFSETQ come from the germline V gene. The CDR3 sequence is CASSSDSGYSGNTIYF. The CDR3 DNA is TGCGCCAGCAGCTCGGACTCAGGATACTCTGGAAACACCATATATTTT.

This chain joins TRBV4-3 and TRBJ2-3; maybe TRBD2 (5 bases). CDR3 size: 15 residues. Deletions cut 2 bases from V and 4 bases from J, with 13 bases between. The V gene's germline CDR1 is LGHNA and CDR2 YSLEER. The CDR3 loop reads CASSQLRAGADTQYF. The CDR3 region has the DNA TGCGCCAGCAGCCAACTCCGGGCCGGGGCAGATACGCAGTATTTT.

CDR3 amino acids: CASSPTGPKDTEAFF. The CDR3 DNA reads TGTGCCAGCAGCCCAACAGGGCCCAAAGACACTGAAGCTTTCTTT. The chain has TRBV7-9 and TRBJ1-1; maybe TRBD1 (6 bases). This CDR3 comprises 15 residues. Trimming took off 5 bases at V and 3 bases at J, with 16 bases between the two ends. Per the germline V gene, CDR1 is SEHNR and CDR2 is FQNEAQ (reference sequence).

J is TRBJ2-5 and V is TRBV7-8, with TRBD2 as a possible D gene (6 bases). Germline V gene sequence: CDR1 SGHVS, CDR2 FQNEAQ. Trimming removed 2 bases from V and 5 bases from J, with 12 bases in between. The CDR3 contains 14 residues. The CDR3 DNA is TGTGCCAGCAGCTTATCTAAGGGGAGGGAGACCCAGTACTTC. It specifies CASSLSKGRETQYF.

The J gene is TRBJ1-4, the V gene TRBV28; D gene uncertain. Germline CDR1 reads MDHEN; CDR2 reads SYDVKM. Trimming pared 6 bases from V and 4 bases from J, leaving 15 bases between. The CDR3 spans 15 residues. CDR3 in DNA: TGTGCCAGCAGATCAAACCGGGTCCTTAATGAAAAACTGTTTTTT. Encoded protein: CASRSNRVLNEKLFF.

The sample holds one count of this clone. V is TRBV4-2 and J is TRBJ2-1; D possibly corresponds to TRBD2 (6 bases). CDR3 length equals 15 residues. V lost 1 base, J lost 2 bases, and 9 bases lay in between. The germline V gene has CDR1 LGHNA and CDR2 YNFKEQ. CDR3 in amino acids: CASSQAGEPYNEQFF. For the CDR3, the DNA is TGTGCCAGCAGCCAAGCGGGGGAACCCTACAATGAGCAGTTCTTC.

The V call is TRBV10-2, the J call TRBJ2-5; 10 bases agree with TRBD2. J gave up 5 bases and V 6 bases, and 18 bases lay outside the gene matches. Germline V lookup: CDR1 WSHSY, CDR2 SAAADI. The CDR3 has 18 amino acids. CDR3 nucleotide sequence: TGCGCCAGCAGGGCGCGATGGGAGCGGGGGGGCCGAGGGGAGACCCAGTACTTC. As protein: CASRARWERGGRGETQYF.

The rearrangement uses TRBV18 and TRBJ1-4, with TRBD1 matching 11 bases. The V and J ends lost 6 bases and 6 bases, in that order; junction bases with no gene match: 3. CDR3 length: 14 residues. Germline CDR1 reads KGHSH; CDR2 reads LQKENI. As DNA, the CDR3 is TGTGCCAGCTCTTCGGGACAGGGGGATGAAAAACTGTTTTTT. Its translation is CASSSGQGDEKLFF.

This chain uses TRBV5-1 with TRBJ2-1; 9 nucleotides line up with TRBD2. J lost 4 bases, V lost 4 bases, and 12 bases had no gene match. Germline loops: CDR1 SGHRS, CDR2 YFSETQ. CDR3 length: 17 amino acids. The DNA for the CDR3 is TGCGCCAGCAGCCCCCTCAATCTAGCGGGACCGTACAATGAGCAGTTCTTC. Translation gives CASSPLNLAGPYNEQFF. Variable domain in full (rest from reference TRBV5-1 and TRBJ2-1): KAGVTQTPRYLIKTRGQQVTLSCSPISGHRSVSWYQQTPGQGLQFLFEYFSETQRNKGNFPGRFSGRQFSNSRSEMNVSTLELGDSALYLCASSPLNLAGPYNEQFFGPGTRLTVL.

The CDR3 DNA sequence: TGTGCCAGTAGTCCCCTGGGACAGGGTGAAATCTATGGCTACACCTTC. Protein: CASSPLGQGEIYGYTF. The V and J genes are TRBV19 and TRBJ1-2; 9 bases match TRBD1. Trimming cost V 5 bases and J 4 bases; bases outside gene matches: 11. There are 16 residues in the CDR3. CDR1 is LNHDA, CDR2 SQIVND, per germline (reference sequence).

The V call is TRBV27, the J call TRBJ2-2, with D possibly being TRBD2 (5 bases). Germline loops: CDR1 MNHEY, CDR2 SMNVEV (reference sequence). V was pared by 3 bases and J by 4 bases, with 12 bases between. The CDR3 is made up of 15 amino acids. The CDR3 DNA follows: TGTGCCAGCAGTTTTAGCCGGGGAGTCACCGGGGAGCTGTTTTTT. Its protein is CASSFSRGVTGELFF.

The genes are TRBV6-5 and TRBJ2-5; D is possibly TRBD2 (6 bases). CDR1 is MNHEY and CDR2 is SVGAGI in the germline V gene. V lost 6 bases, J lost 1 base, and 12 bases lay in between. The CDR3 loop spans 14 amino acids. The CDR3 coding sequence is TGTGCCAGCAGCCCTCGGGGGATCCAAGAGACCCAGTACTTC. Protein product: CASSPRGIQETQYF.

This clone was observed a few times. The chain has TRBV7-8 and TRBJ1-2, with 7 bases aligning to TRBD1. Germline V gene data show CDR1 as SGHVS and CDR2 as FQNEAQ. The CDR3 is 13 amino acids. Trimming at V came to 10 bases and at J to 8 bases, leaving 13 bases not matched to a gene. The CDR3 protein is CATTGQARGGYTF. The CDR3 region has the DNA TGTGCCACTACCGGACAGGCAAGGGGAGGCTACACCTTC.

This chain connects TRBV5-6 to TRBJ2-5; D not certain. This CDR3 region has 12 residues. Germline assignment: CDR1 SGHDT and CDR2 YYEEEE. Trimming left V 1 base short and J 5 bases short, with 6 bases between. CDR3 in amino acids: CASSLFRETQYF. The CDR3 region has the DNA TGTGCCAGCAGCTTGTTCCGGGAGACCCAGTACTTC.

The chain couples TRBV30 to TRBJ1-1; tentatively, D is TRBD1 (5 bases). V dropped 2 bases and J dropped 4 bases, with 17 bases sitting between them. The CDR3 runs to 15 residues. Germline-derived CDR1 and CDR2 are GTSNPN and SVGIG (reference sequence). CDR3 sequence: CAWSKLVFGATEAFF. In DNA form, the CDR3 reads TGTGCCTGGAGTAAATTGGTTTTTGGGGCCACTGAAGCTTTCTTT.

The chain employs TRBV5-6 and TRBJ2-7; a weak D match, TRBD2 (5 bases). Germline V gene data show CDR1 as SGHDT and CDR2 as YYEEEE. This CDR3 spans 15 amino acids. V lost 0 bases to trimming and J lost 0 bases, with 10 bases between them. DNA for the CDR3: TGTGCCAGCAGCTTGGCCTCACGGGGCTCCTACGAGCAGTACTTC. Residues: CASSLASRGSYEQYF.

The V gene is TRBV7-8, the J gene TRBJ2-7; 8 bases map to TRBD2. CDR1 and CDR2 (germline): SGHVS, FQNEAQ. The CDR3 sequence is 16 residues long. The V gene end was trimmed by 3 bases and the J gene end by 1 base; junction bases not matched to a gene: 8. CDR3 amino acids: CASSFGGAGESYEQYF. In DNA form, the CDR3 reads TGTGCCAGCAGCTTTGGGGGAGCGGGAGAATCCTACGAGCAGTACTTC.

The genes are TRBV11-2 and TRBJ2-7, with a weak D call TRBD1 (5 bases). CDR3 length: 12 residues. Germline assignment: CDR1 SGHAT and CDR2 FQNNGV. Trimming took 4 bases from V and 3 from J, leaving 7 bases between them. The chain's CDR3 is CASSYTGYEQYF. Here the CDR3 DNA reads TGTGCCAGCAGCTATACAGGCTACGAGCAGTACTTC.

Comments on this clone: At one end, the junction sequence differs from germline, possibly due to a read error. In the same sample, other DNA sequences code for this CDR3. The chain recombines TRBV18 with TRBJ1-6, with 7 bases aligning to TRBD1. The CDR3 has 13 residues. From germline, CDR1 is KGHSH and CDR2 LQKENI. CDR3 region: CASTGQKNSPLHF. The DNA of the CDR3 is TGTGCCAGCACGGGACAGAAAAATTCACCCCTCCATTTT. The complete variable domain, with remaining parts taken from reference TRBV18 and TRBJ1-6, reads NAGVMQNPRHLVRRRGQEARLRCSPMKGHSHVYWYRQLPEEGLKFMVYLQKENIIDESGMPKERFSAEFPKEGPSILRIQQVVRGDSAAYFCASTGQKNSPLHFGNGTRLTVT.

The genes are TRBV21-1 and TRBJ1-2; TRBD1 is the table's D call, not checked against the DNA. TRBV21-1 corresponds to a pseudogene. This CDR3 is built from 12 residues. CDR3: CASSPWTDGYTF. CDR3 DNA: TGTGCCAGCAGCCCCTGGACAGATGGCTACACCTTC.

The sample holds one count of this clone. The rearrangement links TRBV6-1 to TRBJ2-7, with 10 nucleotides matching TRBD1. CDR3 size: 13 residues. The junction had 4 bases not matched to a gene; V was cut back by 6 bases and J by 5 bases. Germline loops: CDR1 MNHNS, CDR2 SASEGT. The CDR3 DNA follows: TGTGCCAGCAGAGGGACAGGGGAGGACGAGCAGTACTTC. Amino acids: CASRGTGEDEQYF.

The chain carries TRBV30 and TRBJ1-5, with D possibly matching TRBD1 (5 bases). Germline V lookup: CDR1 GTSNPN, CDR2 SVGIG (reference sequence). The CDR3 is 13 amino acids. The V gene lost 4 bases and the J gene lost 1 base, with 8 bases spanning the gap. Here the CDR3 DNA reads TGTGCCTGGACTACAGGAAGCAATCAGCCCCAGCATTTT. This encodes CAWTTGSNQPQHF.

Only a few counts were recorded for this clone. The chain links TRBV10-3 to TRBJ1-6; 9 nucleotides line up with TRBD1. This CDR3 is 16 amino acids long. Trimming took 4 bases from V and 8 from J; bases not matched to a gene: 9. Per germline, CDR1 ENHRY and CDR2 SYGVKD. DNA for the CDR3: TGTGCCATCAGTGGGGATACAGGGGGCTGGGATTCACCCCTCCACTTT. Its translation: CAISGDTGGWDSPLHF.

The genes are TRBV7-6 and TRBJ2-3; 9 nucleotides agree with TRBD1. CDR1 is SGHVS, CDR2 FNYEAQ, per germline. With V trimmed by 4 bases and J by 0 bases, 11 bases remained unmatched. The CDR3 runs 18 residues. As DNA, the CDR3 is TGTGCCAGCAGCTCACGATACAGGGGGCCAGATAGCACAGATACGCAGTATTTT. Translated: CASSSRYRGPDSTDTQYF. The full variable domain, its missing parts supplied by reference TRBV7-6 and TRBJ2-3, is GAGVSQSPRYKVTKRGQDVALRCDPISGHVSLYWYRQALGQGPEFLTYFNYEAQQDKSGLPNDRFSAERPEGSISTLTIQRTEQRDSAMYRCASSSRYRGPDSTDTQYFGPGTRLTVL.

This chain's CDR3 is CASIIREDHYNEQFF. The DNA for the CDR3 is TGTGCCAGCATCATTCGGGAGGACCATTACAATGAGCAGTTCTTC. The V call is TRBV7-8, the J call TRBJ2-1, with 7 bases identical to TRBD2. This CDR3 comprises 15 residues. Trimming cost V 7 bases and J 4 bases; bases outside gene matches: 10. Germline CDR1 SGHVS, CDR2 FQNEAQ.

The genes are TRBV15 and TRBJ1-5; D remains unclear. Germline CDR1 is LNHNV and CDR2 is YYDKDF (reference sequence). V was trimmed by 0 bases and J by 7 bases, leaving 7 bases between them. This CDR3 contains 13 residues. The DNA for the CDR3 is TGTGCCACCAGCAGAGATCAGGTACAGCCCCAGCATTTT. This codes for CATSRDQVQPQHF.